The present T cell receptor beta chain was sequenced within a study of STAT5B mutations in CD4+ large granular lymphocyte leukemia. A remark on this clone: Its matching antigen is unknown.

The assay was run at survey level. Repertoires were generated with immunoSEQ multiplex PCR, while TCRdb's copy carries only in-frame clones and drops some. The table lists over 35,000 clones, 80% to 90% of them singletons, with 3% to 4% in the top ten. V was shortened by 5 bases and J by 4 bases, with 12 bases between the two germline ends. The CDR3 loop spans 14 amino acids. Looked up from germline, CDR1 is MNHNS and CDR2 is SASEGT. Whole-study findings and limits: Approximately 25% of private leukemic clonotypes occurred rarely in other patients' non-leukemic repertoires. 8/27 top patient clones versus 2/35 control clones were TRBV06-family.

This clonotype originated in a human donor in good health. The rearrangement links TRBV6-1 to TRBJ1-5; no clear D. The sample comprised CD4+ T cells from blood buffy coats. CDR3 nucleotide sequence: TGTGCCAGCAGTCCCGGGCCTTATAATCAGCCCCAGCATTTT. This gives the protein CASSPGPYNQPQHF.